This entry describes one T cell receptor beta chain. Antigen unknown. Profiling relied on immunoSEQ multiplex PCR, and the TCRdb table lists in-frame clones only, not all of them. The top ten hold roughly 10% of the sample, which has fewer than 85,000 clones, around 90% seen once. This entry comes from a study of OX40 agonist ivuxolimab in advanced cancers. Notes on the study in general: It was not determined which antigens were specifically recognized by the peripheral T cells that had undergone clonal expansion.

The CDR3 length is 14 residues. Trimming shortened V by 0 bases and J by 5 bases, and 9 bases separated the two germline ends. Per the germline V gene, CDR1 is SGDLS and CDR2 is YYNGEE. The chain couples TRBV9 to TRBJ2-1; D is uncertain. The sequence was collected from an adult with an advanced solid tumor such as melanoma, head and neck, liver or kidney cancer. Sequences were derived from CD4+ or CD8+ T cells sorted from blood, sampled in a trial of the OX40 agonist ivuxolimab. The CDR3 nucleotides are TGTGCCAGCAGCGTAGCCGGCAGAAACAATGAGCAGTTCTTC. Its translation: CASSVAGRNNEQFF.